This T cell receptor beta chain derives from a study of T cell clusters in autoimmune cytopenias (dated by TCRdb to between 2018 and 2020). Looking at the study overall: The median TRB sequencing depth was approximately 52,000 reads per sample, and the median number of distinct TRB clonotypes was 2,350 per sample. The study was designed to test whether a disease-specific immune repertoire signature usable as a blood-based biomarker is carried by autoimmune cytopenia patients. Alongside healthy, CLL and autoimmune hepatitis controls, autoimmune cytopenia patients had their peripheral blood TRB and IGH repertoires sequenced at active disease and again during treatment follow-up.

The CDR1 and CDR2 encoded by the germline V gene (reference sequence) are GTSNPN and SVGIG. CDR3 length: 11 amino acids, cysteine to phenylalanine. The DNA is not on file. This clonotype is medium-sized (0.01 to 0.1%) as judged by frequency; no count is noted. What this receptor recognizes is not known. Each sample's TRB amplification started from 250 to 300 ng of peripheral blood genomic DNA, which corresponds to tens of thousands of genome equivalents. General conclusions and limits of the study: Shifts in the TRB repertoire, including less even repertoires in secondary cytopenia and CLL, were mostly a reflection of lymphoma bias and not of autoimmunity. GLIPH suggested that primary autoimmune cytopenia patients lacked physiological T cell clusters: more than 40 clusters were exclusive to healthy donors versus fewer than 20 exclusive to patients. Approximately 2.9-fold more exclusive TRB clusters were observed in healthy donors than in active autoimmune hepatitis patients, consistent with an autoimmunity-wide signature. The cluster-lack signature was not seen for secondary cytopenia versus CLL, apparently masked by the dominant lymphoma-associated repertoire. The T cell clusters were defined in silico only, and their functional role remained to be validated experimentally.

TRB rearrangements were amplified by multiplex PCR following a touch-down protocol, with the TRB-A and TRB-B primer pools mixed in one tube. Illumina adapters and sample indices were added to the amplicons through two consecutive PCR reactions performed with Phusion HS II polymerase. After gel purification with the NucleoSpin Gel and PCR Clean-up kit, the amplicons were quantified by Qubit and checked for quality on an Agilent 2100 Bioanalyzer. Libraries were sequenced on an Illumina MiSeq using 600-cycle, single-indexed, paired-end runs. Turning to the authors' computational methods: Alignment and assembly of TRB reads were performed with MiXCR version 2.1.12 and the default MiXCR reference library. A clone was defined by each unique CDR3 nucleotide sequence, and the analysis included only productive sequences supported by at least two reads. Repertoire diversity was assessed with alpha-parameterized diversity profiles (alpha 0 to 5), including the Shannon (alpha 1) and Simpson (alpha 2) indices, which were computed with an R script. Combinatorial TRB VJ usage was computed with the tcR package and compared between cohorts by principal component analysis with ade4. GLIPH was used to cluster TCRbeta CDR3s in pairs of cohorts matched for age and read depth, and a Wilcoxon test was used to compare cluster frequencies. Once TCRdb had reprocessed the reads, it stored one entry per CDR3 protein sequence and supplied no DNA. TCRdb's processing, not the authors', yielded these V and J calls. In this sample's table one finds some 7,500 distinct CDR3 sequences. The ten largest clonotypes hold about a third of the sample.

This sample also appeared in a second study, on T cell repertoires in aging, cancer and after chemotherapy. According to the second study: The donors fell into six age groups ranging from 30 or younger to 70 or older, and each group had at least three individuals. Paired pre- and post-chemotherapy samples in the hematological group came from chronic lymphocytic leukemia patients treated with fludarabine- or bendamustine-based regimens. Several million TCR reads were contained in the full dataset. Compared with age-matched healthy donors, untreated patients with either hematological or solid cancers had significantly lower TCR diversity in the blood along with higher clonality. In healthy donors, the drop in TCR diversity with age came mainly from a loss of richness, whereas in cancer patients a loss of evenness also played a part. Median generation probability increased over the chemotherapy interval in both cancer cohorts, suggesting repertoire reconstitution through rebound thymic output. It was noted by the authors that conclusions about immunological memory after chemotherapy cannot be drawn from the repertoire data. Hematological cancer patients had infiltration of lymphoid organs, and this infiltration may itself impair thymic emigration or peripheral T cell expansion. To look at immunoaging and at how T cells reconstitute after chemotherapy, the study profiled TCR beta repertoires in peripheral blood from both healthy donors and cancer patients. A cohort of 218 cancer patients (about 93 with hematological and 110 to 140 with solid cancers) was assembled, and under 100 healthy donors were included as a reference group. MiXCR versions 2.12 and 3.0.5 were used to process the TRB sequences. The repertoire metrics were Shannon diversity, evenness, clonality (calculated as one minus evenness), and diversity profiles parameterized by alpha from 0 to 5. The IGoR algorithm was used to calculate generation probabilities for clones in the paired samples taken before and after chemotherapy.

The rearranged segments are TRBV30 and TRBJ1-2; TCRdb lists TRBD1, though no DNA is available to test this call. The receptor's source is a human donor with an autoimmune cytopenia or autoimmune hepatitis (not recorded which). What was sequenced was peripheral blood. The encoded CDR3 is CAFDRFYGYTF.